This TCR beta chain was identified during a study of blood T cell repertoires in COVID-19. The trim removed 1 base at V and 5 bases at J, leaving 10 bases unmatched. The CDR3 spans 17 residues. CDR1 is SGHRS and CDR2 is YFSETQ in the germline V gene. During active infection, Seattle patients enrolled and were then monitored through disease. In the authors' methods: How many nucleated cells were present was estimated from reference gene primer amplification. Assay: immunoSEQ multiplex PCR; the TCRdb copy retains only in-frame clones and omits some. Clone size and the V and J calls come from that table; the DNA yielded D and trimming. Among 81,000 or so clones listed, almost 85% were seen once.

The receptor's source is a man in his fifties or sixties with COVID-19, enrolled during active disease. Input material: peripheral blood. V is TRBV5-1 and J is TRBJ2-1, with 9 bases aligning to TRBD2. In DNA, the CDR3 is TGCGCCAGCAGCTTGACTTTTGCGGGAGGGCTTAACAATGAGCAGTTCTTC. Translated, it gives CASSLTFAGGLNNEQFF.